This T cell receptor beta chain appears in the sequencing data of a study of glioma-infiltrating T cells listed by TCRdb under 2016. About the full investigation: TCR alpha- and beta-chain repertoires were sequenced from glioma tissue, non-neoplastic brain tissue and matched peripheral blood mononuclear cells. To measure how far tissue and blood T-cell populations diverged, each tissue-infiltrating repertoire was compared against the peripheral blood repertoire of the same patient. Three low-grade glioma patients, roughly eight primary glioblastoma patients and three non-glioma patients contributing non-neoplastic brain tissue were included in the paired cohort.

This clonotype came up a few times. Its binding antigen is unknown. The input lacks base qualities; no much larger clone sits a single base away. Beyond this particular receptor, the publication reports: Tissue and blood shared very few CDR3 sequences, a result attributed to high CDR3 diversity and limited sampling. VJ-independent divergence between tissue and blood was below expectation in non-neoplastic patients but above expectation in all gliomas, especially low-grade gliomas. Group comparisons were based on small numbers of patients: three non-neoplastic, three low-grade glioma and eight glioblastoma patients.

TCR alpha and beta CDR3 regions were amplified with the iRepertoire nested amplicon-rescue multiplex PCR (arm-PCR) platform from RNA. For one-step reverse transcription and amplification, roughly 90-450 ng of tissue mRNA or PBMC total RNA was used as input. Following bead purification, Illumina adapters were added by a secondary multiplex PCR, and the libraries were gel-purified between 200 and 400 bp. Demultiplexing relied on internal 6-nucleotide barcodes carried by the libraries. The libraries were sequenced on an Illumina MiSeq using 2x220 or 2x250 nucleotide paired-end reads. In the paper's pipeline: Paired reads were merged using FLASH 1.2.11 and aligned with BWA-MEM to the GRCh37 human genome, and TRA and TRB reads were then extracted. V and J assignment used an IMGT-derived reference of cassette sequences and CDR3 motifs that included pseudogenes. Reads were translated in three frames, and productive CDR3s were defined as those with a C...FGXG motif and no stop codons. A clonotype was defined as a unique combination of a V-J cassette pair and a CDR3 amino acid sequence. Hamming distance filtering was applied to reads, with thresholds set by the sequence error rate of each sample in mapped regions. TCRdb ran its own pipeline on the public reads, namely fastp trimming at Q25 and MiXCR clone calling, and kept in-frame beta chains. All rows with the same CDR3 protein become a single entry with the most common DNA and genes. For this entry, the V and J calls and clone size follow TCRdb and not the study's own pipeline. The sample table contains 84,000 or so distinct CDR3 sequences; only one count was recorded for approximately 22% of them. Jointly, the top ten make up approximately 6.7% of the sample.

From its cysteine to its phenylalanine, the CDR3 spans 17 amino acids. Only the CDR3 region is kept as DNA, spanning 51 bases read in frame from base 1. CDR1 and CDR2, looked up from the germline V gene (reference sequence), are SEHNR and FQNEAQ. V is clipped by 5 bases and J by 2 bases, and the sequence between their germline boundaries is 21 bases long. The receptor comes from a human donor with low-grade glioma or glioblastoma, undergoing nonglioma brain surgery, or in good health (not recorded which). Sequencing used glioma tissue, nonneoplastic brain tissue, or PBMCs (not recorded which). The chain is assembled from TRBV7-9 and TRBJ2-5; the D element could tentatively be TRBD1 or TRBD2, as 5 bases agree for each. The DNA sequence is given as TGTGCCAGCAGCCCCAGGGAGTTAGCTGCGACTCAAGAGACCCAGTACTTC. This translates into CASSPRELAATQETQYF.